Following are 25 T cell receptor delta chains from one sample sequenced in a study of DNA immune sequencing with unique molecular identifiers. All 8 TRDV and 4 TRDJ genes were targeted in 32-plex amplification of genomic DNA. The library had 12-nucleotide UMIs introduced over roughly 3 barcoding cycles, then a second adapter PCR. TCRdb re-called the multiplex PCR reads via CATT. The table lists under 6,500 delta-chain clones, roughly a tenth of them singletons, with approximately 50% in the top ten. What was sequenced was gamma-delta T cells enriched from blood buffy coat, or unenriched PBMCs (not recorded which). Receptors were obtained from a human donor in good health.

Comments on this clone: This probably arose from a read error, given a far larger clone one base away. This CDR3 is also generated by other DNA sequences in the sample. The V and J genes are TRDV2 and TRDJ1; 7 bases align to TRDD3. The V and J ends lost 0 bases and 4 bases, in that order; junction bases with no gene match: 7. The CDR3 is 15 residues long. Germline V CDR1 and CDR2: GEAIGNYY, EKD. CDR3 amino acids: CACDTVSGGYDKLIF. CDR3 DNA: TGTGCCTGTGACACCGTTTCTGGGGGTTACGATAAACTCATCTTT.

This clone showed up many times. V gene TRDV2 combines with J gene TRDJ1, with 8 positions matching TRDD3. Germline V gives CDR1 GEAIGNYY, CDR2 EKD. J lost 0 bases, V lost 3 bases, and 11 bases had no gene match. The CDR3 is 17 amino acids. CDR3 nucleotides: TGTGCCTGTGACCCCCTGACTGGGGGTCAGTACACCGATAAACTCATCTTT. Encoded protein: CACDPLTGGQYTDKLIF.

The CDR3, as DNA: TGTGCTCTTGGGGAACTCCCCCTACGCGTTCTGTGTGCCGATCCCAGACCCCTGATCTTT. Its protein product is CALGELPLRVLCADPRPLIF. The chain recombines TRDV1 with TRDJ4; the D gene is possibly TRDD2 (5 bases). TCRdb gives no J gene; it was assigned here by matching the DNA to germline. The V gene lost 0 bases and the J gene lost 0 bases, with 26 bases spanning the gap. Germline V CDR1 and CDR2: TSWWSYY, QGS. CDR3 length equals 20 residues.

Worth noting for this clone: This probably arose from a read error, given a far larger clone one base away. The sample has other DNA sequences that encode this CDR3 too. This rearrangement joins TRDV2 to TRDJ1; 7 nucleotides line up with TRDD3. J was trimmed by 2 bases and V by 3 bases; bases with no gene match: 11. The germline V gene encodes CDR1 GEAIGNYY and CDR2 EKD. The CDR3 loop spans 16 amino acids. The DNA for the CDR3 is TGTGCCTGTGACCCCCTGGGGGTTACAAATACCGATAAACTCATCTTT. This encodes CACDPLGVTNTDKLIF.

As concerns this clone: A far bigger clonotype differs at one base, so this is likely a read error. This sequence joins TRDV1 and TRDJ1; TRDD3 aligns across 10 bases. No J segment appears in TCRdb, so it was assigned here by matching the sequence to germline. Germline CDR1 and CDR2: TSWWSYY and QGS. The CDR3 runs to 23 residues. With 0 bases clipped from V and 3 bases from J, the junction kept 25 bases outside the gene matches. The CDR3 protein is CALGELPVSYHRVLGDRSDKLIF. The CDR3 region has the DNA TGTGCTCTTGGGGAACTACCCGTTTCCTACCATCGAGTACTGGGGGATCGATCCGATAAACTCATCTTT.

With respect to this clone: Translating this DNA gives a protein that differs at residue 17 from the TCRdb one, which belongs to a much larger clone; a read error is likely, and the protein shown is this translation. The V call is TRAV29/DV5, the J call TRDJ1, with TRDD3 matching 11 bases. Because TCRdb records no J gene, it was assigned here through a match of the DNA to germline. From germline, CDR1 is NSMFDY and CDR2 ISSIKDK. This CDR3 is built from 21 residues. CDR3 DNA: TGTGCAGCAAGAGTAGTGTCTAACCCTTGGGGGATACGCTCCTACACCGTTAAACTCATCTTT. It specifies CAARVVSNPWGIRSYTVKLIF.

A remark on this clone: A read error is the likely source, as a far larger clone sits one nucleotide away. Other DNA sequences in this sample translate to the same CDR3. CDR3 amino acids: CACDVLGDTRDFTDKLIF. CDR3 DNA sequence: TGTGCCTGTGATGTACTAGGGGATACGCGAGATTTCACCGATAAACTCATCTTT. V and J are TRDV2 and TRDJ1; 9 bases are shared with TRDD3. Germline CDR1 and CDR2: GEAIGNYY and EKD. Trimming at V came to 4 bases and at J to 1 base, leaving 15 bases not matched to a gene. This CDR3 has 18 amino acids.

There are a few counts of this clone. This likely traces to a read error, being one base from a far larger clone. The identical CDR3 is also encoded by other nucleotide sequences in the sample. The rearrangement uses TRDV2 and TRDJ1; TRDD2 aligns across 8 bases. Germline V CDR1 and CDR2: GEAIGNYY, EKD. The CDR3 runs to 20 residues. The J segment lost 4 bases and the V segment lost 3 bases, leaving 24 bases of the junction unmatched. CDR3 region: CACDALPTSLGIKGIDKLIF. CDR3 bases: TGTGCCTGTGACGCTCTTCCTACATCTCTGGGAATAAAGGGGATCGATAAACTCATCTTT.

A few counts support this clone. This DNA's translation differs at residue 7 from TCRdb's protein, which comes from a much larger clone; a read error is likely, and the protein shown is translated from the DNA. CDR3 loop: CACDTVWGYAGTDKLIF. The DNA for the CDR3 is TGTGCCTGTGACACCGTTTGGGGATACGCTGGGACCGATAAACTCATCTTT. The V and J genes are TRDV2 and TRDJ1; 9 nucleotides align to TRDD3. Germline CDR1 is GEAIGNYY and CDR2 is EKD. The junction had 9 bases not matched to a gene; V was cut back by 0 bases and J by 2 bases. CDR3 length equals 17 residues.

This clone was counted only a few times. This likely came from a read error, as a far larger clone is one base away. Other DNA sequences in this specimen translate into the identical CDR3. The V gene is TRDV2, the J gene TRDJ1, with 13 positions matching TRDD3. The germline V gene has CDR1 GEAIGNYY and CDR2 EKD. The CDR3 sequence is 20 residues long. The DNA for the CDR3 is TGTGCCTGTGACACCGTCGCTACTGGGGGATACGGAGGGTACACAGATAAACTCATCTTT. It yields the protein CACDTVATGGYGGYTDKLIF.

As concerns this clone: TCRdb pairs this DNA with a much larger clone's protein that differs at residue 12, likely a read error; the protein shown was translated from the DNA. V gene TRDV2 combines with J gene TRDJ1; 10 bases are a match to TRDD3. This CDR3 is built from 19 residues. V was clipped by 0 bases and J by 6 bases; unmatched bases: 18. From germline, CDR1 is GEAIGNYY and CDR2 EKD. CDR3 in amino acids: CACDTLVVGDTGPGNKLIF. The CDR3 DNA reads as TGTGCCTGTGACACCCTTGTAGTGGGGGATACTGGCCCCGGGAATAAACTCATCTTT.

About this clone itself: The protein TCRdb gives is from a much larger clone and does not agree with this DNA's translation at residue 17, likely a read error; the protein shown here comes from the DNA. The V and J genes are TRDV2 and TRDJ1, with TRDD3 identical over 10 bases. The CDR3 has 19 amino acids. CDR1 is GEAIGNYY and CDR2 is EKD in the germline V gene. The CDR3 is CACDTVVHGGYRDPDKPIF. The DNA for the CDR3 is TGTGCCTGTGACACCGTCGTGCATGGGGGATACAGAGATCCCGATAAACCCATCTTT.

This clone was detected many times. This likely stems from a read error, as it lies one base from a far larger clone. Other DNA sequences from this sample encode an identical CDR3 as well. The genes are TRDV2 and TRDJ1; 12 bases fit TRDD3. The germline gives CDR1 GEAIGNYY, CDR2 EKD. The CDR3 sequence is 16 residues long. CDR3 protein: CACDKLGDTQADKLIF. The DNA of the CDR3 is TGCGCCTGTGACAAGCTGGGGGATACGCAGGCCGATAAACTCATCTTT.

This clone has only a few counts. A single base is all that separates this from a far larger clone, so a read error is likely. Other DNA sequences within the sample encode an identical CDR3. The V call is TRDV2, the J call TRDJ1; D perhaps matches TRDD3 (6 bases). CDR1 and CDR2 (germline): GEAIGNYY, EKD. This CDR3 contains 19 residues. Trimming pared 0 bases from V and 2 bases from J, leaving 24 bases between. This CDR3 is CACDTVIGGQLKDTDKLIF. Here the CDR3 DNA reads TGTGCCTGTGACACCGTAATCGGGGGACAGTTAAAGGATACCGATAAACTCATCTTT.

For this clone: A single base separates this from a much larger clone, so it may be a read error. The V and J genes are TRDV1 and TRDJ1, with TRDD3 matching over 13 bases. Since TCRdb gives no J gene, matching the DNA to germline was used here to assign it. CDR3 length: 24 amino acids. The V gene's germline CDR1 is TSWWSYY and CDR2 QGS. CDR3 loop: CALGEPFLLLYWGIRPGSTDELIF. In DNA, the CDR3 is TGTGCTCTTGGGGAACCGTTCCTCCTACTGTACTGGGGGATACGCCCTGGCTCCACCGATGAACTCATCTTT.

This clone was recorded at least ten times. A far larger clone is a single base away, which makes a read error likely. At the DNA level, this CDR3 is encoded by other sequences in the same sample as well. CDR3: CACAQLGDRDDKLIF. CDR3 nucleotide sequence: TGTGCCTGTGCCCAACTAGGGGATAGGGACGATAAACTCATCTTT. The gene calls are TRDV2 and TRDJ1; 7 positions match TRDD3. The trim removed 5 bases at V and 4 bases at J, leaving 12 bases unmatched. CDR1 GEAIGNYY and CDR2 EKD come from the germline V gene. CDR3 length: 15 amino acids.

About this clone: TCRdb pairs this DNA with a much larger clone's protein that differs at residue 6, likely a read error; the protein shown was translated from the DNA. The chain joins TRDV2 to TRDJ1, with 9 positions matching TRDD3. The germline CDR1 and CDR2 sequences are GEAIGNYY and EKD. This CDR3 contains 19 residues. V trimming: 0 bases; J trimming: 0 bases; junction bases outside the gene matches: 13. The CDR3 DNA reads as TGTGCCTGTGACACCATGGGGGGTACTGGGGGACAGTACACCGATAAACTCATCTTT. Amino acid sequence: CACDTMGGTGGQYTDKLIF.

This clone was detected a few times. The protein in TCRdb stems from a much larger clone and differs at residue 15 from this DNA's translation, likely a read error; here the protein is translated from the DNA. J is TRDJ1 and V is TRDV2; 10 bases line up with TRDD3. CDR3 size: 19 residues. Germline V gives CDR1 GEAIGNYY, CDR2 EKD. CDR3 DNA sequence: TGTGCCTGTGACACCGTAGGGCGTACTGGGGGATTGCACACCGGTAAACTCATCTTT. Translating gives CACDTVGRTGGLHTGKLIF.

This clone was detected only a few times. A far larger clone is just one base off, so this is likely a read error. Other DNA sequences in the sample encode the same CDR3. This chain connects TRDV2 to TRDJ1; TRDD3 agrees at 8 bases. Germline V lookup: CDR1 GEAIGNYY, CDR2 EKD. This CDR3 region has 20 residues. This CDR3 is CACDTLRVSGGHEYTDKLIF. DNA for the CDR3: TGTGCGTGTGACACCCTGAGGGTTTCTGGGGGACACGAGTACACCGATAAACTCATCTTT.

In regard to this clone: TCRdb pairs this DNA with a much larger clone's protein that differs at residue 8, likely a read error; the protein shown was translated from the DNA. The chain combines TRDV2 with TRDJ1, with 7 bases matching TRDD3. CDR1 is GEAIGNYY, CDR2 EKD, per germline. V shed 2 bases and J 0 bases; nucleotides not matched to a gene: 11. CDR3 length equals 17 residues. This CDR3 reads CACDKLGYPPYTDKLIF. CDR3 DNA: TGTGCCTGTGACAAACTGGGGTACCCCCCCTACACCGATAAACTCATCTTT.

To note about this clone: The protein held in TCRdb is that of a much larger clone and does not match this DNA's translation at residue 3, likely because of a read error; the protein shown is translated from the DNA. The genes are TRAV36/DV7 and TRDJ1, with TRDD3 identical over 8 bases. This CDR3 contains 20 residues. Germline lookup yields CDR1 VTNFRS and CDR2 LTSSGIE (reference sequence). CDR3 bases: TGTGCTTTGGAGGCATACTACGTACTGGGGGCCCCAAGGGCCACCGATAAACTCATCTTT. Protein: CALEAYYVLGAPRATDKLIF.

This clone rates as medium-sized. The rearrangement links TRDV1 to TRDJ1; 13 bases line up with TRDD3. The J gene, absent from TCRdb, was called here by matching the DNA to germline. CDR1 TSWWSYY and CDR2 QGS come from the germline V gene. CDR3 length: 26 amino acids. V lost 1 base and J lost 3; bases outside the gene matches: 32. As DNA, the CDR3 is TGTGCTCTTGGGGAACCCCCTCCTACGGATTCAGTACTGGGGGATACGCCCCAGACGGCCGCCGATAAACTCATCTTT. Its protein product is CALGEPPPTDSVLGDTPQTAADKLIF.

This chain connects TRDV1 to TRDJ1; D may be TRDD2 or TRDD3 (5 bases each). TCRdb lists no J gene, so it was determined here by aligning the DNA to germline. Germline V gives CDR1 TSWWSYY, CDR2 QGS. The CDR3 length is 24 residues. The V end lost 2 bases, the J end lost 2 bases, and 39 bases lay between the germline ends. The CDR3 DNA reads TGTGCTCTTGGGGAATTGCTCCTAGAGAGCCCTCTGGGTGCTCAGGGCTCGAGAACCGATAAACTCATCTTT. This translates into CALGELLLESPLGAQGSRTDKLIF.

This clone was observed a few times. The TCRdb protein, from a much larger clone, departs from this DNA's translation at residue 8, likely by read error; the protein shown derives from the DNA. The chain uses TRDV2 and TRDJ1; 7 bases fit TRDD3. The V and J ends lost 1 base and 0 bases, in that order; junction bases with no gene match: 10. Germline V gives CDR1 GEAIGNYY, CDR2 EKD. The CDR3 consists of 17 residues. The CDR3 loop reads CACDTLGVGKYTDKLIF. CDR3 nucleotide sequence: TGTGCCTGTGACACTCTGGGGGTTGGAAAGTACACCGATAAACTCATCTTT.

Remarks on this clone: The protein recorded in TCRdb matches a much larger clone and deviates from this DNA's translation at residue 6, suggesting a read error; the protein here is obtained by translating the DNA. The chain carries TRDV2 and TRDJ1; the match to TRDD3 covers 12 bases. The germline gives CDR1 GEAIGNYY, CDR2 EKD. This CDR3 has 18 residues. The V gene end was trimmed by 1 base and the J gene end by 0 bases; junction bases not matched to a gene: 8. The CDR3 DNA reads TGTGCCTGTGACACGGAGCTGGGGGATACGCGGTACACCGATAAACTCATCTTT. Protein product: CACDTELGDTRYTDKLIF.